This T cell receptor (beta chain) was retrieved from a study of T-cell reconstitution after alpha-beta-depleted transplantation in children. Germline values: CDR1 LGHDT, CDR2 YNNKEL (reference sequence). The length of the CDR3 is 13 residues. The V end was cut by 2 bases, the J end by 9 bases, with 13 bases between. Points from the study as a whole: Recipient T cells and thymic progenitors that survived were the source of the high TCRbeta diversity seen at day 60 in some patients. At one year after transplant, newly produced T cells mostly accounted for T-cell counts and diversity.

There are many counts of this clonotype. Its target is unknown. Unique molecular identifiers were incorporated when the TCRbeta library was constructed. TCRdb recomputed calls from the PCR reads with MiXCR, one row per CDR3 protein. This table holds about 190,000 distinct CDR3 sequences, roughly 11% found once. This specimen consisted of PBMCs, obtained before TCRalphabeta/CD19-depleted stem cell transplant. The rearrangement links TRBV3-1 to TRBJ1-1; D call uncertain. The TCR was taken from a boy aged 2 to 9 with acute myeloid leukemia, due to receive a stem cell transplant. DNA for the CDR3: TGTGCCAGCAGCCAAAGTTGGCCTGCCAAAGCTTTCTTT. The encoded protein is CASSQSWPAKAFF.